A selection of T cell receptor beta chains follows, all from one sample in a study of blood T cell repertoires in COVID-19. Produced via immunoSEQ multiplex PCR; TCRdb's table is partial and in-frame only. The sample comprises 100,000 to 120,000 clones, less than 85% of which are singletons, and around 3.5% rests with the top ten. The sample comprised peripheral blood. Receptors were obtained from a woman of 80 years or more with acute or convalescent COVID-19. Each CDR3 is given with its conserved first and last residue. The D gene is left open where the match is weak. Size is omitted from some rows. Given values are once, few, many or a class for expanded clones.

TRBD2 | TRBJ2-3 | . | TRBV9 | CASSLSGRAVNTQYF | TGTGCCAGCAGCTTGAGCGGGAGGGCCGTTAATACGCAGTATTTT
. | TRBJ1-2 | . | TRBV7-3 | CASSPRSEGVGGYTF | TGTGCCAGCAGCCCAAGGTCCGAGGGCGTCGGTGGCTACACCTTC
. | TRBJ1-5 | once | TRBV30 | CAWNRGTGNQPQHF | TGTGCCTGGAATCGCGGCACAGGTAATCAGCCCCAGCATTTT
TRBD2 | TRBJ2-5 | . | TRBV19 | CASSSGSRETQYF | TGTGCCAGTAGTAGCGGGAGCAGGGAGACCCAGTACTTC
TRBD1 | TRBJ2-3 | . | TRBV11-3 | CASSLSGTGGDTQYF | TGTGCCAGCAGCCTCTCCGGGACAGGGGGTGATACGCAGTATTTT
TRBD2 | TRBJ2-3 | . | TRBV9 | CASSPLAGETDTQYF | TGTGCCAGCAGCCCCCTAGCGGGAGAAACAGATACGCAGTATTTT
. | TRBJ1-2 | . | TRBV18 | CASSPDSLGTYGYTF | TGTGCCAGCTCACCAGACAGCTTAGGAACGTATGGCTACACCTTC
TRBD1 | TRBJ2-2 | . | TRBV28 | CASSLYGQGGSGELFF | TGTGCCAGCAGTTTATACGGACAGGGCGGGTCCGGGGAGCTGTTTTTT
TRBD1 | TRBJ2-5 | . | TRBV5-1 | CASSGRQGYQETQYF | TGCGCCAGCAGCGGACGACAGGGTTACCAAGAGACCCAGTACTTC
. | TRBJ1-5 | . | TRBV7-8 | CASSLVQANQPQHF | TGTGCCAGCAGCTTAGTACAGGCAAATCAGCCCCAGCATTTT
TRBD2 | TRBJ2-1 | . | TRBV3-1/TRBV3-2 | CASSPYRTSGGLYNEQFF | TGTGCCAGCAGCCCCTATAGGACTAGCGGGGGCCTCTACAATGAGCAGTTCTTC
. | TRBJ2-3 | . | TRBV5-1 | CASSAGTTDTQYF | TGCGCCAGCAGCGCCGGGACAACAGATACGCAGTATTTT
TRBD2 | TRBJ2-7 | . | TRBV10-3 | CAISGGLSGRPLSYEQYF | TGTGCCATCAGTGGGGGGCTAAGCGGGAGACCCCTCTCCTACGAGCAGTACTTC
. | TRBJ2-5 | . | TRBV11-2 | CASTPGETQYF | TGTGCCAGCACCCCGGGAGAGACCCAGTACTTC
TRBD1 | TRBJ2-7 | . | TRBV28 | CASSLGTVTYEQYF | TGTGCCAGCAGTTTAGGGACAGTAACCTACGAGCAGTACTTC
TRBD2 | TRBJ2-2 | . | TRBV7-2 | CASSLALLAGNTGELFF | TGTGCCAGCAGCTTGGCCCTACTAGCGGGAAACACCGGGGAGCTGTTTTTT
. | TRBJ2-2 | . | TRBV2 | CASISTSPGELFF | TGTGCCAGCATATCGACAAGTCCCGGGGAGCTGTTTTTT
. | TRBJ2-7 | few | TRBV10-3 | CAISDRALTAGSYEQYF | TGTGCCATCAGTGATCGGGCCTTGACGGCGGGTTCCTACGAGCAGTACTTC
TRBD2 | TRBJ2-3 | . | TRBV29-1 | CSVESGGTTDTQYF | TGCAGCGTTGAGTCGGGAGGAACCACAGATACGCAGTATTTT
TRBD2 | TRBJ2-1 | . | TRBV5-1 | CASALGTTNEQFF | TGCGCCAGCGCCTTGGGGACTACCAATGAGCAGTTCTTC
TRBD2 | TRBJ2-5 | . | TRBV4-3 | CASSRTSGRGQETQYF | TGCGCCAGCAGCCGGACTAGCGGGAGGGGACAAGAGACCCAGTACTTC
TRBD1 | TRBJ1-6 | . | TRBV30 | CAWSSGTGGNSPLHF | TGTGCCTGGAGTTCCGGGACAGGGGGTAATTCACCCCTCCACTTT
TRBD2 | TRBJ2-1 | many | TRBV6-5 | CASSTTSGGNEQFF | TGTGCCAGCAGTACGACTAGCGGGGGCAATGAGCAGTTCTTC
. | TRBJ2-5 | . | TRBV7-9 | CASSLGGRPETQYF | TGTGCCAGCAGCTTAGGCGGGCGCCCCGAGACCCAGTACTTC
. | TRBJ1-5 | many | TRBV6-1 | CASSETVLRDQPQHF | TGTGCCAGCAGTGAAACCGTCCTCAGGGATCAGCCCCAGCATTTT
. | TRBJ1-5 | few | TRBV6-5 | CASSYSISGNQPQHF | TGTGCCAGCAGTTACTCGATTTCAGGCAATCAGCCCCAGCATTTT
. | TRBJ1-2 | . | TRBV10-3 | CAAAPHDYGYTF | TGTGCCGCCGCCCCACACGACTATGGCTACACCTTC
. | TRBJ1-5 | . | TRBV7-9 | CASSLVDSNQPQHF | TGTGCCAGCAGCTTAGTCGACAGTAATCAGCCCCAGCATTTT
. | TRBJ1-1 | once | TRBV27 | CASSLTGHLNTEAFF | TGTGCCAGCAGTTTGACGGGACATCTGAACACTGAAGCTTTCTTT
TRBD1 | TRBJ1-1 | . | TRBV5-8 | CASSSLTTYRGETEAFF | TGTGCCAGCAGCTCTTTAACCACATACAGGGGAGAGACTGAAGCTTTCTTT
. | TRBJ2-7 | few | TRBV19 | CASSSLDSLSYEQYF | TGTGCCAGTAGTTCCCTGGACAGCCTCTCCTACGAGCAGTACTTC
. | TRBJ2-7 | . | TRBV6-6 | CASSLHQGSYEQYF | TGTGCCAGCAGCCTGCATCAGGGCTCCTACGAGCAGTACTTC
. | TRBJ1-2 | . | TRBV15 | CATSRDRRGGYTF | TGTGCCACCAGCAGAGATAGGCGGGGTGGCTACACCTTC
TRBD1 | TRBJ1-4 | . | TRBV28 | CASSQGQENEKLFF | TGTGCCAGCAGCCAAGGACAGGAAAATGAAAAACTGTTTTTT
. | TRBJ1-3 | . | TRBV5-1 | CASSSQGNFGTIYF | TGCGCCAGCAGCTCGCAGGGGAATTTCGGCACCATATATTTT
. | TRBJ1-2 | few | TRBV7-2 | CASSPEQGGNYGYTF | TGTGCCAGCAGCCCCGAGCAGGGAGGTAACTATGGCTACACCTTC
TRBD2 | TRBJ2-1 | . | TRBV10-1 | CASSDPSGRGGYNEQFF | TGCGCCAGCAGTGACCCCTCGGGGCGGGGGGGCTACAATGAGCAGTTCTTC
TRBD1 | TRBJ1-5 | few | TRBV6-6 | CASFDRGDQPQHF | TGTGCCAGCTTCGACAGGGGCGATCAGCCCCAGCATTTT
. | TRBJ1-4 | . | TRBV19 | CASSTGTWGEKLFF | TGTGCCAGTAGTACCGGGACTTGGGGTGAAAAACTGTTTTTT
. | TRBJ1-2 | . | TRBV10-2 | CASSEQGNYGYTF | TGCGCCAGCAGTGAGCAGGGGAACTATGGCTACACCTTC
. | TRBJ2-5 | . | TRBV28 | CASSLLTWGVRKGGETQYF | TGTGCCAGCAGTTTATTGACTTGGGGCGTTCGGAAGGGGGGGGAGACCCAGTACTTC
. | TRBJ2-7 | few | TRBV7-2 | CASSPVAGQLSYEQYF | TGTGCCAGCAGCCCCGTCGCGGGACAGCTCTCCTACGAGCAGTACTTC
. | TRBJ1-4 | once | TRBV9 | CASSVQGRGEKLFF | TGTGCCAGCAGCGTACAGGGTCGCGGCGAAAAACTGTTTTTT
TRBD2 | TRBJ2-7 | . | TRBV11-2 | CASSFSGSPSYEQYF | TGTGCCAGCAGCTTTAGCGGGAGCCCCTCCTACGAGCAGTACTTC
TRBD1 | TRBJ2-1 | . | TRBV11-3 | CASSRGEGQGYNEQFF | TGTGCCAGCAGCCGAGGGGAGGGACAGGGCTACAATGAGCAGTTCTTC
TRBD1 | TRBJ2-7 | . | TRBV24-1 | CATSDTGTGAYEQYF | TGTGCCACCAGTGATACCGGGACAGGGGCCTACGAGCAGTACTTC
TRBD2 | TRBJ2-2 | . | TRBV2 | CASREASGGTGELFF | TGTGCCAGCAGGGAAGCTAGCGGGGGGACCGGGGAGCTGTTTTTT
TRBD2 | TRBJ2-7 | . | TRBV10-2 | CASTGTSGPYEQYF | TGCGCCAGCACCGGGACTAGCGGGCCCTACGAGCAGTACTTC
. | TRBJ1-6 | . | TRBV18 | CASSPPSAVGSPLHF | TGTGCCAGCTCACCACCTTCAGCGGTTGGTTCACCCCTCCACTTT
TRBD2 | TRBJ2-3 | . | TRBV10-1 | CASSEPGTSGLNTQYF | TGCGCCAGCAGTGAGCCCGGGACTAGCGGGTTGAATACGCAGTATTTT
. | TRBJ1-1 | . | TRBV20-1 | CSASGGPEAFF | TGCAGTGCTAGTGGAGGGCCTGAAGCTTTCTTT
. | TRBJ1-4 | . | TRBV5-6 | CASSLQGASLFF | TGTGCCAGCAGCCTCCAAGGGGCTTCTCTGTTTTTT
TRBD1 | TRBJ1-2 | . | TRBV5-4 | CASSRAGGRPYGYTF | TGTGCCAGCAGCCGTGCAGGGGGTCGGCCCTATGGCTACACCTTC
TRBD1 | TRBJ1-5 | . | TRBV6-6 | CASSEGQGHQPQHF | TGTGCCAGCAGCGAGGGACAGGGGCATCAGCCCCAGCATTTT
TRBD2 | TRBJ2-3 | . | TRBV18 | CASSPRGGLSTDTQYF | TGTGCCAGCTCACCACGCGGGGGGCTGAGCACAGATACGCAGTATTTT
. | TRBJ2-7 | . | TRBV15 | CATSRDRGTEAAGSYEQYF | TGTGCCACCAGCAGAGACCGAGGGACCGAGGCAGCGGGTTCCTACGAGCAGTACTTC
. | TRBJ2-4 | . | TRBV19 | CASSIGNYFGSGDIQYF | TGTGCCAGTAGTATAGGAAACTACTTTGGGAGTGGAGACATTCAGTACTTC
. | TRBJ1-3 | . | TRBV7-3 | CASSFGSGNTIYF | TGTGCCAGCAGCTTCGGGTCTGGAAACACCATATATTTT